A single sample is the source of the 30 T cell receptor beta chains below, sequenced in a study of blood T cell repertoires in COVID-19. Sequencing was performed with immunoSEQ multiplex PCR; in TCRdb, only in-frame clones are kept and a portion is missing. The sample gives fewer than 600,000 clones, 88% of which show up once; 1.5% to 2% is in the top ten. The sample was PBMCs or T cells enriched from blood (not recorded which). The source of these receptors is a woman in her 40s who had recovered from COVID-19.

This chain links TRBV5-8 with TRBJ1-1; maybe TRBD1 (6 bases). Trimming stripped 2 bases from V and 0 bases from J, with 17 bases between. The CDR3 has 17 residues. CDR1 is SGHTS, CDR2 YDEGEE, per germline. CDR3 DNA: TGTGCCAGCAGCTTTAGGATTGGGGGCTTGGTGAACACTGAAGCTTTCTTT. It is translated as CASSFRIGGLVNTEAFF. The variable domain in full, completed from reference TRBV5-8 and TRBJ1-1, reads EAGVTQSPTHLIKTRGQQATLRCSPISGHTSVYWYQQALGLGLQFLLWYDEGEERNRGNFPPRFSGRQFPNYSSELNVNALELEDSALYLCASSFRIGGLVNTEAFFGQGTRLTVV.

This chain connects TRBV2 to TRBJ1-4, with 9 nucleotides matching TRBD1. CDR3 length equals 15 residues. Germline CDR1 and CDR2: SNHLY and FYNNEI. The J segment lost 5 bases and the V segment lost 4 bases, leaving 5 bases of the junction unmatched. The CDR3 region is CASSAWDRANEKLFF. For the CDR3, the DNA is TGTGCCAGCAGTGCCTGGGACAGGGCGAATGAAAAACTGTTTTTT.

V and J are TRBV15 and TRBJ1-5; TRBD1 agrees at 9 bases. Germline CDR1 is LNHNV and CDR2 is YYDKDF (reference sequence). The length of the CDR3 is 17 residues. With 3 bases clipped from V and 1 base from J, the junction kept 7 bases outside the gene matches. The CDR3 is CATSSLRGQGSNQPQHF. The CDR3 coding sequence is TGTGCCACCAGCAGCCTTCGGGGACAGGGAAGCAATCAGCCCCAGCATTTT.

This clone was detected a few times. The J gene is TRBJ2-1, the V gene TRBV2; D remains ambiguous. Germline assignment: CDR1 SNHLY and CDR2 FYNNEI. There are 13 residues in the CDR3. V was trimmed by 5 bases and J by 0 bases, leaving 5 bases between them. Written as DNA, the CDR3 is TGTGCCAGCAGTTTGAGCTCCTACAATGAGCAGTTCTTC. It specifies CASSLSSYNEQFF.

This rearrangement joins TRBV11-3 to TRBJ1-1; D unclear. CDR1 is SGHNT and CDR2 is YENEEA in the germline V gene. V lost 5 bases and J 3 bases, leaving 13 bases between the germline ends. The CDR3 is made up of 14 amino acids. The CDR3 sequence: CASSRTPVDTEAFF. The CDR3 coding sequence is TGTGCCAGCAGCAGAACCCCGGTCGACACTGAAGCTTTCTTT.

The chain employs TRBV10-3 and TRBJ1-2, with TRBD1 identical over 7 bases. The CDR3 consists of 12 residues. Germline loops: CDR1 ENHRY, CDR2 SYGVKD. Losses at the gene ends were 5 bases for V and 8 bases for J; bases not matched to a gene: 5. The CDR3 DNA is TGTGCCATCAGTCCCGACAGGGACGGCTACACCTTC. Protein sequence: CAISPDRDGYTF.

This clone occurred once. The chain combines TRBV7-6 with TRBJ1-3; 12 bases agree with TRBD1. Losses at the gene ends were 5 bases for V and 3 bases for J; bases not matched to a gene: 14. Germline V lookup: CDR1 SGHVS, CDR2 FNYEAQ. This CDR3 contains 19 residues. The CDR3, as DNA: TGTGCCAGCAGCCCCACTGGGGGGACAGGGGGCATCGTTGGAAACACCATATATTTT. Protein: CASSPTGGTGGIVGNTIYF.

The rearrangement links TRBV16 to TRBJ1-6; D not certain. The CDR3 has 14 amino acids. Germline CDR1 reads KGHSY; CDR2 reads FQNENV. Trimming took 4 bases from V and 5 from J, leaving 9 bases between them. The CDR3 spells CASSLRVDNSPLHF. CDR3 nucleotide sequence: TGTGCCAGCAGCCTGAGGGTAGATAATTCACCCCTCCACTTT.

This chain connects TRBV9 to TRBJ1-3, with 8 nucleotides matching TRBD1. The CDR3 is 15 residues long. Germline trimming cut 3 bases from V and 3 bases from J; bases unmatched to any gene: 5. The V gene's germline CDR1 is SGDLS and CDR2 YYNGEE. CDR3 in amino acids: CASSARTGFGNTIYF. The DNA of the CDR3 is TGTGCCAGCAGCGCCAGGACAGGGTTTGGAAACACCATATATTTT.

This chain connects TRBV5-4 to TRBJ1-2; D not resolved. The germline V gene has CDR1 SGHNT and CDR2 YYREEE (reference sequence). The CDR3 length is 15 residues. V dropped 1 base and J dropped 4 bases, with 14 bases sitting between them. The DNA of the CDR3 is TGTGCCAGCAGCTTGTACAGCTACCATAGCTATGGCTACACCTTC. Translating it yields CASSLYSYHSYGYTF. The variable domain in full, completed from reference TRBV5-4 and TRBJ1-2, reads ETGVTQSPTHLIKTRGQQVTLRCSSQSGHNTVSWYQQALGQGPQFIFQYYREEENGRGNFPPRFSGLQFPNYSSELNVNALELDDSALYLCASSLYSYHSYGYTFGSGTRLTVV.

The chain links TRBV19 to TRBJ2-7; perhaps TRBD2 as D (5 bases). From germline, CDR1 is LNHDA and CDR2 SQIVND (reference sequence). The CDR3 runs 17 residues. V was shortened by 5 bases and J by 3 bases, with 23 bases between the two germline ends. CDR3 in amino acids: CASSPSFSAGYRYEQYF. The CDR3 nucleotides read TGTGCCAGTAGTCCAAGCTTTAGCGCGGGTTACCGCTACGAGCAGTACTTC.

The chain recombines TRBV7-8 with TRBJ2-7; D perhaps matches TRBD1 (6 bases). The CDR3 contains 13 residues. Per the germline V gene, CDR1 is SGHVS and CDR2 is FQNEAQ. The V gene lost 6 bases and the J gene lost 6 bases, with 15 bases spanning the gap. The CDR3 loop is CASSRGAGAEQYF. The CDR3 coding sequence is TGTGCCAGCAGTCGAGGGGCAGGGGCCGAGCAGTACTTC.

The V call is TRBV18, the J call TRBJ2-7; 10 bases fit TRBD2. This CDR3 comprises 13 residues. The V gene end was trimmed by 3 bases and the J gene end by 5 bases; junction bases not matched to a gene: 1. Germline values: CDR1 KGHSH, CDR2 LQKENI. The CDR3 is CASSPGLADEQYF. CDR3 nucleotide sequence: TGTGCCAGCTCACCCGGACTAGCGGACGAGCAGTACTTC.

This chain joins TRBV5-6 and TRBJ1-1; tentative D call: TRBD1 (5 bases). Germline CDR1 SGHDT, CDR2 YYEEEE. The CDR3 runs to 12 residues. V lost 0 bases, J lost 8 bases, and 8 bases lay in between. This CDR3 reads CASSLGQTEAFF. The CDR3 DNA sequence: TGTGCCAGCAGCTTGGGACAGACGGAAGCTTTCTTT.

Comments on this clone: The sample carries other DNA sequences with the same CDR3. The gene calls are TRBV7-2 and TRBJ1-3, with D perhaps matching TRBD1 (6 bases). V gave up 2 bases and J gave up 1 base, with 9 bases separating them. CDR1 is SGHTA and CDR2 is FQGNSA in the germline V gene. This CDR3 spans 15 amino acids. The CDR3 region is CASSLIGGSGNTIYF. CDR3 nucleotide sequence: TGTGCCAGCAGCTTAATAGGGGGTTCTGGAAACACCATATATTTT.

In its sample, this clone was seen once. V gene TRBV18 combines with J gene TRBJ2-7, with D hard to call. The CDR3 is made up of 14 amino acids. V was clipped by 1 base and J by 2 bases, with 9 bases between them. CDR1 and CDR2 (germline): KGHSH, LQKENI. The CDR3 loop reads CASSPLTRTYEQYF. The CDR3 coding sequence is TGTGCCAGCTCACCACTGACAAGAACCTACGAGCAGTACTTC.

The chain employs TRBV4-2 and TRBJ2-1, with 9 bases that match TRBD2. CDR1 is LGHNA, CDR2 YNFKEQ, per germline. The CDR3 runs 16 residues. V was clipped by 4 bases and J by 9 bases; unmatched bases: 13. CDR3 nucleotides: TGTGCCAGCAGCCCCCAGGTGGTAGCGGGAGAGGGTGAGCAGTTCTTC. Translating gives CASSPQVVAGEGEQFF.

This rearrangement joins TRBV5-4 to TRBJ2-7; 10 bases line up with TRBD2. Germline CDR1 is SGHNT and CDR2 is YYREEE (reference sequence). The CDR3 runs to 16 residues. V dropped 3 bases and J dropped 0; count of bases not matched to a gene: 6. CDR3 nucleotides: TGTGCCAGCAGCTGGGAACTAGCGGGGAGCTCCTACGAGCAGTACTTC. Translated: CASSWELAGSSYEQYF.

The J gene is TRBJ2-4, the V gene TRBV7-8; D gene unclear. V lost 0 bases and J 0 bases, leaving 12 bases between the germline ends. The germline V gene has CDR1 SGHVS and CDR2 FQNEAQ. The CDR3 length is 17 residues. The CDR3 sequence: CASSLASTGLAKNIQYF. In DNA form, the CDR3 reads TGTGCCAGCAGCTTAGCGTCGACGGGTCTAGCCAAAAACATTCAGTACTTC. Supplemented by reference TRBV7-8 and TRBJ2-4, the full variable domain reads GAGVSQSPRYKVAKRGQDVALRCDPISGHVSLFWYQQALGQGPEFLTYFQNEAQLDKSGLPSDRFFAERPEGSVSTLKIQRTQQEDSAVYLCASSLASTGLAKNIQYFGAGTRLSVL.

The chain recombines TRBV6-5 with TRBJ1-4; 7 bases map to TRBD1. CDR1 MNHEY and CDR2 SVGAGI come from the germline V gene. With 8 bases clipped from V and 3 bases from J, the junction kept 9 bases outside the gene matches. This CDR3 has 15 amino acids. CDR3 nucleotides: TGTGCCAGCGCCCCTCGACAGGGATCTAATGAAAAACTGTTTTTT. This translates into CASAPRQGSNEKLFF.

CDR3 region: CASSPNLWEAQFF. CDR3 nucleotides: TGTGCCAGCAGCCCCAATCTTTGGGAGGCGCAGTTCTTC. The chain carries TRBV14 and TRBJ2-1; possible D gene TRBD2, 6 bases. CDR1 and CDR2 from the germline V gene are SGHDN and FVKESK. The V gene lost 4 bases and the J gene lost 12 bases, with 16 bases spanning the gap. The CDR3 is 13 residues long.

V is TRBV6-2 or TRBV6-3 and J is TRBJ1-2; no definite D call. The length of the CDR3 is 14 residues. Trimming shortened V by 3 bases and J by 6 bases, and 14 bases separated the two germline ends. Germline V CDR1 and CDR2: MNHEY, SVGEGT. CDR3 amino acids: CASSYQPFRDGYTF. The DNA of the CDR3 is TGTGCCAGCAGTTATCAACCATTCCGCGATGGCTACACCTTC.

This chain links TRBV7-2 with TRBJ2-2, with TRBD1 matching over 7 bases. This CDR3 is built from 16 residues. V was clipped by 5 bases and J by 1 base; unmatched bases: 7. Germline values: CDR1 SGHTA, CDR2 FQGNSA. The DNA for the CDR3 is TGTGCCAGCAGCCTCGGGACAGTGAGGAACACCGGGGAGCTGTTTTTT. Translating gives CASSLGTVRNTGELFF. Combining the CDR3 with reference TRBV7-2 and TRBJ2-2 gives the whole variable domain GAGVSQSPSNKVTEKGKDVELRCDPISGHTALYWYRQSLGQGLEFLIYFQGNSAPDKSGLPSDRFSAERTGGSVSTLTIQRTQQEDSAVYLCASSLGTVRNTGELFFGEGSRLTVL.

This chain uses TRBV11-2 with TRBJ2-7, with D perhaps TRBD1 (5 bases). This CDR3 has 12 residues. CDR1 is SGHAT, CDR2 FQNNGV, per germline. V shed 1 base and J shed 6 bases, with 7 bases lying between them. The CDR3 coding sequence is TGTGCCAGCAGCTTAGCCAGGGTCGAGCAGTACTTC. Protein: CASSLARVEQYF.

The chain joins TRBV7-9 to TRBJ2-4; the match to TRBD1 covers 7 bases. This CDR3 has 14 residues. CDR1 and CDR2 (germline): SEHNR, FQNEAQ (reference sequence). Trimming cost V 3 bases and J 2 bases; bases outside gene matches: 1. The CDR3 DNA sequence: TGTGCCAGCAGCTTGACAGGGTCCAAAAACATTCAGTACTTC. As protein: CASSLTGSKNIQYF.

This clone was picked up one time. Here the CDR3 reads CASSLSLRQNTEAFF. DNA for the CDR3: TGTGCCAGCAGTTTATCGCTTCGACAGAACACTGAAGCTTTCTTT. The V and J genes are TRBV27 and TRBJ1-1, with D uncertain. This CDR3 region has 15 residues. Germline CDR1 is MNHEY and CDR2 is SMNVEV (reference sequence). Trimming took 0 bases from V and 1 from J, leaving 9 bases between them.

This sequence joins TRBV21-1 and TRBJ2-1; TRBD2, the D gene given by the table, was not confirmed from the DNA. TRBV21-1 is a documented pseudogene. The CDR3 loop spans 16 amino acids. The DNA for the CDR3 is TGTGCCAGCAGCAAAGAGGCAGTAGTTAGGCGGAATGAGCAGTTCTTC. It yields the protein CASSKEAVVRRNEQFF.

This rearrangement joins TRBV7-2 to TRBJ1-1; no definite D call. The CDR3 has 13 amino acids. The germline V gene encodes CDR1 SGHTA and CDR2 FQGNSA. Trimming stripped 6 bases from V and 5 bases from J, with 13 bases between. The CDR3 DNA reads TGTGCCAGCAGAATATCCGTCGGGACTGAAGCTTTCTTT. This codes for CASRISVGTEAFF. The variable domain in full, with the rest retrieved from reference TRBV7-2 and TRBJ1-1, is GAGVSQSPSNKVTEKGKDVELRCDPISGHTALYWYRQSLGQGLEFLIYFQGNSAPDKSGLPSDRFSAERTGGSVSTLTIQRTQQEDSAVYLCASRISVGTEAFFGQGTRLTVV.

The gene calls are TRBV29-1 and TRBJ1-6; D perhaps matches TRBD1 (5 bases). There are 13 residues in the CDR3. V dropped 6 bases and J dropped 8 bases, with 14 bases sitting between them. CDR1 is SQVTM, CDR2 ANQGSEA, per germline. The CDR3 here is CSVQGMPDSPLHF. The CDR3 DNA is TGCAGCGTCCAGGGAATGCCCGATTCACCCCTCCACTTT.

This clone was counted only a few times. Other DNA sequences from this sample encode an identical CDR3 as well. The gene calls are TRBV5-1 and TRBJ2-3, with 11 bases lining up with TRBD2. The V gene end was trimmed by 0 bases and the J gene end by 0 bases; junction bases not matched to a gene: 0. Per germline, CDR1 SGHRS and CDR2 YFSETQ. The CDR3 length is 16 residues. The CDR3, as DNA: TGCGCCAGCAGCTTGGGGACTAGCGGGAGCACAGATACGCAGTATTTT. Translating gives CASSLGTSGSTDTQYF.